The sequence of this TCR beta chain was determined in a study of T cell repertoires in cytomegalovirus infection. Study-level results: HLA-C-restricted CMV-specific TCR beta clonotypes were dominant in the ex vivo response. Individuals carrying CMV plus the relevant HLA were identified by cumulative frequency of public TCR beta families.

In TCRdb, the reads were re-called with MiXCR into one record per CDR3 protein. Of around 300,000 distinct CDR3 sequences in the sample, roughly 24% were seen once. A note on this clonotype: As yet, its antigen is unknown.

The germline V and J ends were trimmed by 4 bases and 8 bases, with 14 bases remaining between them. The CDR3 is 13 amino acids. CDR1 is SGHTA, CDR2 FQGNSA, per germline. This sequence joins TRBV7-2 and TRBJ1-1; D perhaps matches TRBD1 (6 bases). This TCR derives from a human donor in good health (CMV status not recorded). Some clones in this sample may be carry-over from other donors' samples. Sequencing was carried out using PBMCs. This CDR3 is CASSSGHGEEAFF. For the CDR3, the DNA is TGTGCCAGCAGCTCGGGACACGGCGAGGAAGCTTTCTTT.